A selection of T cell receptor beta chains follows, all from one sample in a study of shared clonotypes between healthy human individuals. TCRdb keeps only in-frame clones here, not all; method: immunoSEQ multiplex PCR. The sample has a few million clones; 85% to 95% are singletons. Specimen: naive CD4+ T cells from PBMCs. The source of these receptors is a man aged 18 to 30 in good health. Some clones in this sample may be carry-over from other donors' samples. CDR3s include the opening cysteine and the closing phenylalanine or tryptophan. The order of the fields is J gene, V gene, D gene, CDR3 length, clone size, CDR3 protein, CDR3 DNA. D genes are given only for firm matches. Clone size appears in some rows only: once, few, many, or a class for an expanded clone.

TRBJ1-3	TRBV11-2	-	15	-	CASSFTDLSGNTIYF	TGTGCCAGCAGCTTCACGGATTTGTCTGGAAACACCATATATTTT
TRBJ2-1	TRBV10-3	-	15	once	CAISEWGGINNEQFF	TGTGCCATCAGTGAGTGGGGCGGGATTAACAATGAGCAGTTCTTC
TRBJ2-7	TRBV25-1	-	14	-	CASSDPGRVYEQYF	TGTGCCAGCAGTGACCCCGGTAGGGTATACGAGCAGTACTTC
TRBJ1-1	TRBV10-3	TRBD1	15	-	CAISERQGGNTEAFF	TGTGCCATCAGTGAGCGGCAGGGGGGGAACACTGAAGCTTTCTTT
TRBJ1-2	TRBV30	-	11	few	CAWSIGPGYTF	TGTGCCTGGAGTATAGGACCGGGCTACACCTTC
TRBJ2-5	TRBV2	-	14	-	CASIYGTGKETQYF	TGTGCCAGCATCTACGGGACGGGGAAAGAGACCCAGTACTTC
TRBJ1-2	TRBV27	-	15	-	CASSERGGGLYGYTF	TGTGCCAGCAGCGAACGGGGAGGGGGGCTATATGGCTACACCTTC
TRBJ1-1	TRBV29-1	-	13	-	CSVERRLNTEAFF	TGCAGCGTTGAGCGACGGTTGAACACTGAAGCTTTCTTT
TRBJ1-1	TRBV5-1	-	14	-	CASSEGRGDTEAFF	TGCGCCAGCAGTGAAGGGAGGGGCGACACTGAAGCTTTCTTT
TRBJ2-7	TRBV18	TRBD1	14	-	CASSPTTGGYEQYF	TGTGCCAGCTCACCCACCACAGGGGGCTACGAGCAGTACTTC
TRBJ1-4	TRBV4-1	-	13	-	CASSQEGGGGLFF	TGCGCCAGCAGCCAAGAGGGGGGCGGGGGACTGTTTTTT
TRBJ1-1	TRBV15	-	14	-	CATSRVGGISEAFF	TGTGCCACCAGTCGGGTGGGAGGGATCTCTGAAGCTTTCTTT
TRBJ2-1	TRBV29-1	TRBD2	15	-	CSVRTSGSSYNEQFF	TGCAGCGTTCGGACTAGCGGGAGCTCCTACAATGAGCAGTTCTTC
TRBJ1-4	TRBV7-3	-	15	once	CASSQTGQVNEKLFF	TGTGCCAGCAGCCAAACAGGGCAGGTTAATGAAAAACTGTTTTTT
TRBJ2-7	TRBV18	TRBD2	14	-	CASSPGSGDYEQYF	TGTGCCAGCTCACCCGGTAGCGGGGACTACGAGCAGTACTTC
TRBJ2-7	TRBV6-5	-	14	-	CASSYNRGPYEQYF	TGTGCCAGCAGTTATAATAGAGGGCCCTACGAGCAGTACTTC
TRBJ1-5	TRBV18	-	15	-	CASSPEEGPNQPQHF	TGTGCCAGCTCACCGGAGGAGGGGCCCAATCAGCCCCAGCATTTT
TRBJ2-1	TRBV11-2	-	14	-	CASSLGPSDNEQFF	TGTGCCAGCAGCTTAGGGCCCTCGGACAATGAGCAGTTCTTC
TRBJ2-5	TRBV7-2	TRBD1	15	-	CASRGGLGQGETQYF	TGTGCCAGCAGAGGCGGGTTGGGACAGGGAGAGACCCAGTACTTC
TRBJ2-1	TRBV28	-	14	-	CASSLLGGEIEQFF	TGTGCCAGCAGTTTATTAGGGGGAGAAATTGAGCAGTTCTTC
TRBJ2-7	TRBV4-1	-	13	-	CASKQTGSYEQYF	TGCGCCAGCAAACAAACAGGGTCCTACGAGCAGTACTTC
TRBJ1-2	TRBV7-9	-	12	-	CASSLAESGYTF	TGTGCCAGCAGCTTGGCAGAATCTGGCTACACCTTC
TRBJ1-3	TRBV19	-	17	-	CASTRWGRPSSGNTIYF	TGTGCCAGTACTCGGTGGGGCAGGCCAAGCTCTGGAAACACCATATATTTT
TRBJ1-3	TRBV6-5	-	15	once	CASRLGGEPGNTIYF	TGTGCCAGCAGGCTGGGGGGGGAACCTGGAAACACCATATATTTT
TRBJ1-1	TRBV5-8	-	13	few	CASSFGRATEAFF	TGTGCCAGCAGCTTCGGCAGGGCGACTGAAGCTTTCTTT
TRBJ2-3	TRBV7-3	-	17	-	CASSLRGVGTLTDTQYF	TGTGCCAGCAGCTTAAGGGGAGTTGGGACTCTCACAGATACGCAGTATTTT
TRBJ2-7	TRBV18	-	15	-	CASSPQGGDTYEQYF	TGTGCCAGCTCACCTCAGGGCGGGGATACCTACGAGCAGTACTTC
TRBJ1-1	TRBV7-2	-	15	-	CASSLGWGPGYGAFF	TGTGCCAGCAGCTTAGGATGGGGACCGGGCTATGGAGCTTTCTTT
TRBJ2-1	TRBV27	TRBD2	14	once	CASRRASGNNEQFF	TGTGCCAGCAGAAGAGCTAGCGGGAACAATGAGCAGTTCTTC
TRBJ2-3	TRBV7-3	-	12	-	CASSLTNSAQYF	TGTGCCAGCAGCTTAACGAACTCAGCGCAGTATTTT
TRBJ1-3	TRBV30	-	11	-	CAWSTGNTIYF	TGTGCCTGGAGCACTGGAAACACCATATATTTT
TRBJ2-3	TRBV5-1	-	16	once	CASSSSGRGSTDTQYF	TGCGCCAGCAGCTCAAGTGGGAGAGGGAGCACAGATACGCAGTATTTT
TRBJ1-1	TRBV4-1	-	17	once	CASSQVGGAPMNTEAFF	TGCGCCAGCAGCCAAGTTGGCGGGGCCCCTATGAACACTGAAGCTTTCTTT
TRBJ1-2	TRBV6-6	-	13	-	CASSSQEVDGYTF	TGTGCCAGCAGTTCCCAGGAAGTGGATGGCTACACCTTC
TRBJ1-1	TRBV5-4	-	15	-	CASSLRWQMNTEAFF	TGTGCCAGCAGCTTGCGGTGGCAGATGAACACTGAAGCTTTCTTT
TRBJ2-7	TRBV7-2	TRBD1	13	-	CASSFDRGGEQYF	TGTGCCAGCAGCTTTGACAGGGGGGGCGAGCAGTACTTC
TRBJ2-2	TRBV7-3	TRBD1	14	-	CASTRDRYTGELFF	TGTGCCAGCACCAGGGACAGATACACCGGGGAGCTGTTTTTT
TRBJ2-5	TRBV5-1	-	15	-	CASSLERGAGQTQYF	TGCGCCAGCAGCTTGGAGAGGGGCGCCGGACAGACCCAGTACTTC
TRBJ2-7	TRBV4-1	-	13	-	CASSQERVYEQYF	TGCGCCAGCAGCCAAGAACGGGTGTACGAGCAGTACTTC
TRBJ1-1	TRBV5-6	-	16	-	CASTNGGWRGAPEAFF	TGTGCCAGCACCAATGGGGGTTGGAGGGGAGCCCCTGAAGCTTTCTTT
TRBJ2-5	TRBV28	-	14	-	CASSLRRIMETQYF	TGTGCCAGCAGTTTAAGGAGAATTATGGAGACCCAGTACTTC
TRBJ1-2	TRBV4-1	TRBD1	16	-	CASSQLPRQGLWGYTF	TGCGCCAGCAGCCAATTACCGAGACAGGGGTTATGGGGCTACACCTTC
TRBJ2-1	TRBV6-4	-	12	once	CASSAGPQRQFF	TGTGCCAGCAGTGCGGGGCCCCAGAGGCAGTTCTTC
TRBJ2-1	TRBV10-3	-	11	-	CAIRQAGEQFF	TGTGCCATAAGACAGGCCGGGGAGCAGTTCTTC
TRBJ2-7	TRBV21-1	-	14	-	CASSKEGGPGEQYF	TGTGCCAGCAGCAAAGAGGGAGGGCCTGGCGAGCAGTACTTC
TRBJ1-1	TRBV18	-	16	once	CASSLGRPGMGTEAFF	TGTGCCAGCTCACTTGGGCGTCCGGGGATGGGCACTGAAGCTTTCTTT
TRBJ2-1	TRBV13	-	16	-	CASSLGRLAWTNEQFF	TGTGCCAGCAGCTTAGGCCGGCTAGCGTGGACAAATGAGCAGTTCTTC
TRBJ2-3	TRBV11-3	-	13	-	CASSSMGTDTQYF	TGTGCCAGCAGCTCGATGGGGACAGATACGCAGTATTTT